The clone carrying this TCR beta chain was seen repeatedly, ten times or more. Its antigen is still unknown. J gave up 2 bases and V 7 bases, and 1 base lay outside the gene matches. This CDR3 region has 12 residues. The germline V gene has CDR1 SNHLY and CDR2 FYNNEI. The record originates from a study of T cells in Graves' hyperthyroidism and ophthalmopathy. Whole-study context: Peripheral blood sampling occurred at initial diagnosis, before any treatment.

Amplification targeted TCR beta CDR3 regions from RNA transcripts. TCR CDR3 underwent first-round RT-PCR with the HTBI primer set. TCRdb reprocessed the multiplex PCR reads via MiXCR and lists one record per CDR3 protein. The data show fewer than 600,000 distinct CDR3 sequences, about an eighth seen once. Overall study results and limits: Ophthalmopathy was model-predicted a median approximately 6.9 months pre-onset.

The sample consisted of blood. V is TRBV2 and J is TRBJ2-5, with 7 bases identical to TRBD1. This sequence originates from a woman aged 18-29 years with Graves' hyperthyroidism. Here the CDR3 reads CASIRGQETQYF. Written as DNA, the CDR3 is TGTGCCAGCATCAGGGGGCAAGAGACCCAGTACTTC.